This passage covers 29 T cell receptor beta chains from one sample sequenced in a study of control samples from healthy donors and cancer patients. Profiled with immunoSEQ multiplex PCR; TCRdb holds only in-frame clones, not every one. Of about 85,000 clones in the sample, 85% to 90% were seen once. The specimen sequenced was blood. The receptor set was obtained from a woman in her sixties in good health.

The gene calls are TRBV5-1 and TRBJ1-1; D perhaps matches TRBD1 (6 bases). Germline values: CDR1 SGHRS, CDR2 YFSETQ. V lost 6 bases and J lost 3, with 15 bases in between. CDR3 size: 14 residues. CDR3 bases: TGCGCCAGCACCTGGACAGCCGGCGACACTGAAGCTTTCTTT. Protein product: CASTWTAGDTEAFF.

For the CDR3, the DNA is TGTGCCAGCAGTTCAGGACAGGTTCGGAACACTGAAGCTTTCTTT. Protein: CASSSGQVRNTEAFF. The chain joins TRBV27 to TRBJ1-1; 7 positions agree with TRBD1. V shed 4 bases, J shed 1 base, and the junction held 6 bases outside the gene matches. CDR1 is MNHEY, CDR2 SMNVEV, per germline (reference sequence). The CDR3 is 15 amino acids.

This chain connects TRBV2 to TRBJ1-1; D not certain. Trimming took 6 bases from V and 1 from J, leaving 3 bases between them. The CDR3 length is 11 residues. In germline, CDR1 is SNHLY, CDR2 FYNNEI. The CDR3 loop reads CASRENTEAFF. CDR3 nucleotide sequence: TGTGCCAGCAGAGAGAACACTGAAGCTTTCTTT.

The gene calls are TRBV24-1 and TRBJ2-1, with 7 bases fitting TRBD2. CDR3 size: 15 residues. Germline V CDR1 and CDR2: KGHDR, SFDVKD. The trim removed 5 bases at V and 2 bases at J, leaving 5 bases unmatched. CDR3 DNA sequence: TGTGCCACCAGTGGCTCGGGACTACCCTACAATGAGCAGTTCTTC. Its translation is CATSGSGLPYNEQFF.

V usage is TRBV2 and J usage is TRBJ1-5; no firm D call. This CDR3 has 13 residues. V was shortened by 7 bases and J by 3 bases, with 10 bases between the two germline ends. Germline CDR1 and CDR2: SNHLY and FYNNEI. This chain's CDR3 is CASTQDINQPQHF. As DNA, the CDR3 is TGTGCCAGCACCCAGGATATCAATCAGCCCCAGCATTTT.

The V call is TRBV7-2, the J call TRBJ1-5, with D maybe TRBD1 (6 bases). The CDR3 has 15 residues. V lost 5 bases to trimming and J lost 2 bases, with 13 bases between them. From germline, CDR1 is SGHTA and CDR2 FQGNSA. CDR3 sequence (DNA): TGTGCCAGCAGCAACTACAGGGAAGGCAATCAGCCCCAGCATTTT. The encoded protein is CASSNYREGNQPQHF.

The rearrangement links TRBV19 to TRBJ1-2; 8 bases align to TRBD1. The V gene's germline CDR1 is LNHDA and CDR2 SQIVND (reference sequence). Losses at the gene ends were 4 bases for V and 0 bases for J; bases not matched to a gene: 10. The CDR3 runs to 17 residues. The CDR3 DNA is TGTGCCAGTAGTAATGGGCAGGGGGCAACAGCTAACTATGGCTACACCTTC. Amino acids: CASSNGQGATANYGYTF.

CDR3 sequence (DNA): TGTGCCAGCAGCTTATGGGAGTGGGCCGGGGAGCTGTTTTTT. Translated, it gives CASSLWEWAGELFF. The V gene is TRBV7-9, the J gene TRBJ2-2, with D perhaps matching TRBD2 (5 bases). Per germline, CDR1 SEHNR and CDR2 FQNEAQ (reference sequence). The CDR3 extends over 14 amino acids. V was pared by 2 bases and J by 6 bases, with 10 bases between.

In its sample, this clone was seen once. The genes are TRBV28 and TRBJ1-4; possibly TRBD1 for D (5 bases). CDR1 is MDHEN and CDR2 is SYDVKM in the germline V gene. V lost 7 bases, J lost 3 bases, and 9 bases lay in between. The CDR3 has 13 amino acids. Here the CDR3 reads CASKRGPNEKLFF. In DNA, the CDR3 is TGTGCCAGCAAGAGGGGCCCTAATGAAAAACTGTTTTTT.

The chain recombines TRBV6-6 with TRBJ1-2, with TRBD1 identical over 7 bases. The CDR3 has 16 residues. V lost 2 bases, J lost 0 bases, and 6 bases stayed unmatched. The germline gives CDR1 MNHNY, CDR2 SVGAGI (reference sequence). The CDR3 region is CASSYNPGQTNYGYTF. In nucleotides, the CDR3 is TGTGCCAGCAGTTACAACCCGGGACAGACTAACTATGGCTACACCTTC.

The chain employs TRBV6-2 or TRBV6-3 and TRBJ1-5; 7 nucleotides agree with TRBD1. The germline V gene encodes CDR1 MNHEY and CDR2 SVGEGT. The CDR3 sequence is 13 residues long. Trimming took 7 bases from V and 4 from J; bases not matched to a gene: 4. The CDR3 is CASTPTGNQPQHF. Written as DNA, the CDR3 is TGTGCCAGCACCCCGACAGGGAATCAGCCCCAGCATTTT.

J is TRBJ2-1 and V is TRBV19, with 9 bases fitting TRBD2. This CDR3 has 16 amino acids. Germline loops: CDR1 LNHDA, CDR2 SQIVND (reference sequence). V trimming: 4 bases; J trimming: 4 bases; junction bases outside the gene matches: 8. CDR3 DNA sequence: TGTGCCAGTAGTACCCGATCTAGCGGGAATTACAATGAGCAGTTCTTC. Protein product: CASSTRSSGNYNEQFF. Together with reference TRBV19 and TRBJ2-1, the CDR3 gives the full variable domain: DGGITQSPKYLFRKEGQNVTLSCEQNLNHDAMYWYRQDPGQGLRLIYYSQIVNDFQKGDIAEGYSVSREKKESFPLTVTSAQKNPTAFYLCASSTRSSGNYNEQFFGPGTRLTVL.

This clone occurred a few times. The J gene is TRBJ1-6, the V gene TRBV27; D ambiguous. The V gene lost 4 bases and the J gene lost 10 bases, with 14 bases spanning the gap. CDR1 and CDR2 (germline): MNHEY, SMNVEV (reference sequence). The length of the CDR3 is 14 residues. The CDR3 protein is CASSSRDPYSPLHF. The CDR3 region has the DNA TGTGCCAGCAGTTCTCGGGATCCCTACTCACCCCTCCACTTT.

As DNA, the CDR3 is TGTGCTAGTGGTTTGGTACTCGGCAGGGGAAGCTATGGCTACACCTTC. Translated: CASGLVLGRGSYGYTF. The rearrangement joins TRBV12-5 to TRBJ1-2; weak D call: TRBD1 (6 bases). CDR1 LGHNT and CDR2 FRNRAP come from the germline V gene. This CDR3 spans 16 amino acids. V gave up 0 bases and J gave up 4 bases, with 15 bases separating them.

This chain links TRBV6-2 or TRBV6-3 with TRBJ1-1; D is possibly TRBD1 (5 bases). Trimming cost V 0 bases and J 3 bases, with 11 bases left between them. Germline V gene lookup returns CDR1 MNHEY and CDR2 SVGEGT. The CDR3 consists of 15 residues. In DNA form, the CDR3 reads TGTGCCAGCAGTTACTCTTGGGGGAGTGACACTGAAGCTTTCTTT. This gives the protein CASSYSWGSDTEAFF.

V usage is TRBV5-1 and J usage is TRBJ2-5, with D uncertain. V dropped 2 bases and J dropped 4 bases, with 6 bases sitting between them. Looked up from germline, CDR1 is SGHRS and CDR2 is YFSETQ. CDR3 length: 12 residues. The CDR3 loop is CASSLSGETQYF. CDR3 nucleotide sequence: TGCGCCAGCAGCTTAAGTGGAGAGACCCAGTACTTC.

The CDR3 loop is CASSLLGGKVYNEQFF. The CDR3 nucleotides are TGTGCCAGCAGCTTGTTGGGCGGGAAGGTATACAATGAGCAGTTCTTC. V and J are TRBV7-6 and TRBJ2-1; D is perhaps TRBD2 (6 bases). V lost 3 bases, J lost 4 bases, and 16 bases lay in between. The CDR3 has 16 residues. The V gene's germline CDR1 is SGHVS and CDR2 FNYEAQ.

This chain uses TRBV7-2 with TRBJ1-5; no definite D call. Trimming pared 2 bases from V and 4 bases from J, leaving 9 bases between. The CDR3 length is 14 residues. Germline V gene lookup returns CDR1 SGHTA and CDR2 FQGNSA. Here the CDR3 reads CASSLWRDNQPQHF. The CDR3 DNA follows: TGTGCCAGCAGCTTATGGAGGGATAATCAGCCCCAGCATTTT.

V is TRBV7-8 and J is TRBJ1-2, with a tentative D call TRBD1 (5 bases). Germline loops: CDR1 SGHVS, CDR2 FQNEAQ. The V end lost 5 bases, the J end lost 4 bases, and 8 bases lay between the germline ends. This CDR3 spans 12 amino acids. CDR3 residues: CASSPGIYGYTF. The CDR3 coding sequence is TGTGCCAGCAGCCCAGGGATCTATGGCTACACCTTC.

The chain recombines TRBV15 with TRBJ2-1; the D is unclear. The CDR3 has 12 amino acids. Trimming cost V 4 bases and J 9 bases, with 10 bases left between them. The germline CDR1 and CDR2 sequences are LNHNV and YYDKDF (reference sequence). CDR3 protein: CATSTVGSEQFF. Written as DNA, the CDR3 is TGTGCCACCAGCACCGTGGGCTCTGAGCAGTTCTTC.

This clone was seen once. This chain connects TRBV24-1 to TRBJ2-3; D is possibly TRBD2 (6 bases). With 3 bases removed from V and 2 bases from J, the gap between germline ends came to 23 bases. The CDR3 is 19 residues long. Per germline, CDR1 KGHDR and CDR2 SFDVKD. Here the CDR3 reads CATSDPAGRENPPTDTQYF. CDR3 DNA: TGTGCCACCAGTGATCCAGCAGGCCGGGAGAACCCCCCCACAGATACGCAGTATTTT.

The genes are TRBV5-1 and TRBJ2-5, with 7 bases fitting TRBD1. This CDR3 is 15 amino acids long. CDR1 and CDR2 from the germline V gene are SGHRS and YFSETQ. Trimming cost V 3 bases and J 1 base; bases outside gene matches: 6. Here the CDR3 DNA reads TGCGCCAGCAGCTCCGGGACAGACTTCCAAGAGACCCAGTACTTC. It translates to CASSSGTDFQETQYF.

The sample holds a few counts of this clone. The J gene is TRBJ2-1, the V gene TRBV2; the D gene is possibly TRBD2 (5 bases). CDR3 size: 12 residues. V was pared by 8 bases and J by 10 bases, with 15 bases between. Germline lookup yields CDR1 SNHLY and CDR2 FYNNEI. The DNA for the CDR3 is TGTGCCAGCGTGAGGGAGTTGGGGGAGCAGTTCTTC. It encodes CASVRELGEQFF.

The chain couples TRBV25-1 to TRBJ1-6, with D hard to call. V lost 4 bases and J lost 7, with 11 bases in between. There are 14 residues in the CDR3. Germline V gene data show CDR1 as MGHDK and CDR2 as SYGVNS. The CDR3 nucleotides read TGTGCCAGCAGTGTTGGAGGTGGCAATTCACCCCTCCACTTT. It codes for CASSVGGGNSPLHF.

This sequence joins TRBV7-9 and TRBJ1-3; no firm D call. Germline-derived CDR1 and CDR2 are SEHNR and FQNEAQ (reference sequence). CDR3 length equals 14 residues. V shed 5 bases and J shed 0 bases, with 8 bases lying between them. This chain's CDR3 is CASSIGLSGNTIYF. The CDR3 coding sequence is TGTGCCAGCAGCATCGGACTCTCTGGAAACACCATATATTTT.

This chain joins TRBV2 and TRBJ1-3, with D maybe TRBD1 (5 bases). Trimming took off 6 bases at V and 0 bases at J, with 12 bases between the two ends. The CDR3 spans 15 residues. Looked up from germline, CDR1 is SNHLY and CDR2 is FYNNEI. The CDR3, as DNA: TGTGCCAGCAGGATGACCGGGACCTCTGGAAACACCATATATTTT. Its protein product is CASRMTGTSGNTIYF.

The rearrangement uses TRBV29-1 and TRBJ1-2; 10 positions agree with TRBD1. V shed 4 bases and J 2 bases; nucleotides not matched to a gene: 7. The germline CDR1 and CDR2 sequences are SQVTM and ANQGSEA. This CDR3 is 15 amino acids long. In nucleotides, the CDR3 is TGCAGCGTTGGGACAGGGGGAACAAAAAACTATGGCTACACCTTC. Protein product: CSVGTGGTKNYGYTF. Combining the CDR3 with reference TRBV29-1 and TRBJ1-2 gives the whole variable domain SAVISQKPSRDICQRGTSLTIQCQVDSQVTMMFWYRQQPGQSLTLIATANQGSEATYESGFVIDKFPISRPNLTFSTLTVSNMSPEDSSIYLCSVGTGGTKNYGYTFGSGTRLTVV.

This chain joins TRBV4-2 and TRBJ1-1; 12 bases map to TRBD1. After removal of 4 bases from V and 4 bases from J, the junction contained 4 bases not matched to a gene. The V gene's germline CDR1 is LGHNA and CDR2 YNFKEQ. This CDR3 is built from 15 residues. CDR3 region: CASSRDRGPGTEAFF. CDR3 DNA sequence: TGTGCCAGCAGCCGGGACAGGGGGCCGGGCACTGAAGCTTTCTTT.

V usage is TRBV9 and J usage is TRBJ2-1; D ambiguous. Germline assignment: CDR1 SGDLS and CDR2 YYNGEE. Between the trimmed V and J ends, which lost 0 bases and 7 bases, there was a span of 8 bases. The CDR3 contains 13 residues. The CDR3 loop is CASSVVRVNEQFF. The CDR3 coding sequence is TGTGCCAGCAGCGTAGTTAGGGTAAATGAGCAGTTCTTC.